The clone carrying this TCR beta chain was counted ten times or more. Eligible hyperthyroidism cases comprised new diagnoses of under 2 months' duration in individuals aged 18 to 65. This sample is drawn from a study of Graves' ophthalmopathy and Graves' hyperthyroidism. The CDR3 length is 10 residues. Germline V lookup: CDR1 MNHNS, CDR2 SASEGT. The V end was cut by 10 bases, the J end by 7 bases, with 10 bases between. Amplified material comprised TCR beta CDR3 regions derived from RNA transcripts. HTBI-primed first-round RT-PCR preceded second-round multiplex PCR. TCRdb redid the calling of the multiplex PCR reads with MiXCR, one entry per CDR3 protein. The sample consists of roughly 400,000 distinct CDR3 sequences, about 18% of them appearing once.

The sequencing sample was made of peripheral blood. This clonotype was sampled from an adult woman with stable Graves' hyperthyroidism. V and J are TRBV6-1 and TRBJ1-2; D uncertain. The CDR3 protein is CATRLGGYTF. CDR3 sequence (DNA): TGTGCCACGCGTCTCGGTGGCTACACCTTC.